This T cell receptor (beta chain) was obtained from a study of OX40 agonist ivuxolimab in advanced cancers. Study at large: The patients got ivuxolimab, which is an agonistic anti-OX40 (CD134) antibody. Study-wide results and caveats: The study found that CD8+ T cells averaged more expanded clones than CD4+. At 0.1 to 3.0 mg/kg, clonal expansion of CD4+ and CD8+ blood T cells had occurred by week 6. Clonal expansion in partial responders at 0.1-3.0 mg/kg ranked among the lowest.

As regards this clone: Its matching antigen is unknown.

Clones were sequenced by immunoSEQ multiplex PCR, and TCRdb holds only the in-frame ones, with some missing. The table has about 55,000 clones, about 88% seen once. The ends were cut back, 7 bases at V and 7 bases at J, with 16 bases in the middle. The CDR3 sequence is 14 residues long. CDR1 MNHEY and CDR2 SVGAGI come from the germline V gene. The sequences come from CD4+ or CD8+ T cells sorted from blood, collected in a trial of the OX40 agonist ivuxolimab. The genes are TRBV6-5 and TRBJ2-2, with a possible D match to TRBD1 (6 bases). The clonotype comes from an adult with an advanced solid tumor such as melanoma, head and neck, liver or kidney cancer. DNA for the CDR3: TGTGCCAGCACCAGACAGGTGGGGTACGGGGAGCTGTTTTTT. This codes for CASTRQVGYGELFF.